A selection of T cell receptor beta chains follows, all from one sample in a study of T-cell reconstitution after alpha-beta-depleted transplantation in children. A single record per CDR3 protein comes from TCRdb applying MiXCR to the PCR reads. The data contain around 94,000 distinct CDR3 sequences, roughly 7.2% of them singletons. The sequencing here drew on PBMCs, taken before TCRalphabeta/CD19-depleted stem cell transplant. The source of these receptors is a boy aged 2 to 10 with acute lymphoblastic leukemia, due to receive a stem cell transplant. Both conserved end residues are part of each CDR3. The D gene is left open where the match is weak. The listing skips clone size in some rows; elsewhere it reads once, few, many or a size class.

j_call: TRBJ2-1; v_call: TRBV20-1; clone_size: few; d_call: -; cdr3_aa: CSAPGLSYNEQFF; cdr3_nt: TGCAGTGCCCCGGGTCTTTCCTACAATGAGCAGTTCTTC
j_call: TRBJ2-4; v_call: TRBV6-1; clone_size: few; d_call: -; cdr3_aa: CATKNRDLAKNIQYF; cdr3_nt: TGTGCCACCAAAAACAGAGATTTAGCCAAAAACATTCAGTACTTC
j_call: TRBJ1-2; v_call: TRBV29-1; clone_size: -; d_call: -; cdr3_aa: CSVDGYGYTF; cdr3_nt: TGCAGCGTTGATGGCTATGGCTACACCTTC
j_call: TRBJ2-3; v_call: TRBV18; clone_size: -; d_call: TRBD2; cdr3_aa: CASSGLAGSTDTQYF; cdr3_nt: TGTGCCAGCTCCGGACTAGCGGGGAGCACAGATACGCAGTATTTT
j_call: TRBJ2-3; v_call: TRBV4-3; clone_size: medium-sized; d_call: -; cdr3_aa: CASSQESATGLPDTQYF; cdr3_nt: TGCGCCAGCAGCCAAGAGTCGGCAACGGGTCTGCCAGATACGCAGTATTTT
j_call: TRBJ2-7; v_call: TRBV5-1; clone_size: many; d_call: -; cdr3_aa: CASSSGPFSYEQYF; cdr3_nt: TGCGCCAGCAGCTCGGGACCATTCTCCTACGAGCAGTACTTC
j_call: TRBJ1-2; v_call: TRBV27; clone_size: -; d_call: -; cdr3_aa: CASSLSGHNYGYTF; cdr3_nt: TGTGCCAGCAGTCTCTCGGGACATAACTATGGCTACACCTTC
j_call: TRBJ2-7; v_call: TRBV7-2; clone_size: many; d_call: TRBD2; cdr3_aa: CASSLGLAGNRYEQYF; cdr3_nt: TGTGCCAGCAGCCTCGGACTAGCGGGGAATCGCTACGAGCAGTACTTC
j_call: TRBJ2-1; v_call: TRBV19; clone_size: -; d_call: -; cdr3_aa: CASSILPNTYNEQFF; cdr3_nt: TGTGCCAGTAGTATTTTACCAAACACCTACAATGAGCAGTTCTTC
j_call: TRBJ2-7; v_call: TRBV20-1; clone_size: many; d_call: TRBD2; cdr3_aa: CSADPGLAVYEQYF; cdr3_nt: TGCAGTGCTGATCCGGGACTAGCGGTTTACGAGCAGTACTTC
j_call: TRBJ2-7; v_call: TRBV20-1; clone_size: -; d_call: -; cdr3_aa: CSATARALSYEQYF; cdr3_nt: TGCAGTGCCACAGCTAGGGCCCTCTCCTACGAGCAGTACTTC
j_call: TRBJ1-1; v_call: TRBV12-3/TRBV12-4; clone_size: many; d_call: -; cdr3_aa: CASSFSNTEAFF; cdr3_nt: TGTGCCAGCAGTTTCAGTAACACTGAAGCTTTCTTT
j_call: TRBJ1-1; v_call: TRBV11-2; clone_size: many; d_call: TRBD1; cdr3_aa: CASSLEGQFYTEAFF; cdr3_nt: TGTGCCAGCAGCTTAGAGGGACAGTTTTACACTGAAGCTTTCTTT
j_call: TRBJ1-6; v_call: TRBV18; clone_size: many; d_call: -; cdr3_aa: CASSPPQGPDSPLHF; cdr3_nt: TGTGCCAGCTCACCCCCGCAGGGACCGGATTCACCCCTCCACTTT
j_call: TRBJ1-1; v_call: TRBV10-3; clone_size: many; d_call: -; cdr3_aa: CAIREGGTDTEAFF; cdr3_nt: TGTGCCATCAGGGAGGGGGGGACGGACACTGAAGCTTTCTTT
j_call: TRBJ2-3; v_call: TRBV6-5; clone_size: few; d_call: TRBD2; cdr3_aa: CASSYRTSGANTDTQYF; cdr3_nt: TGTGCCAGCAGTTACAGGACTAGCGGGGCTAACACAGATACGCAGTATTTT
j_call: TRBJ2-1; v_call: TRBV20-1; clone_size: many; d_call: TRBD2; cdr3_aa: CSATGTSNEQFF; cdr3_nt: TGCAGTGCTACCGGGACTAGTAACGAGCAGTTCTTC